A single sample is the source of the 8 T cell receptor beta chains below, sequenced in a study of blood T cell repertoires in COVID-19. Sequencing was performed with immunoSEQ multiplex PCR; in TCRdb, only in-frame clones are kept and a portion is missing. The sample lists about 130,000 clones, roughly 81% occurring once. Sequenced sample: peripheral blood. The receptors derive from a human donor in a cohort sampled during active COVID-19.

The V gene is TRBV6-1, the J gene TRBJ1-5; a possible D gene is TRBD1 (6 bases). CDR3 length: 16 amino acids. V was trimmed by 1 base and J by 3 bases, leaving 13 bases between them. The V gene's germline CDR1 is MNHNS and CDR2 SASEGT. CDR3 amino acids: CASSEVVGQTNQPQHF. For the CDR3, the DNA is TGTGCCAGCAGTGAAGTTGTGGGACAAACCAATCAGCCCCAGCATTTT.

This clone was seen a handful of times. The chain employs TRBV6-1 and TRBJ1-2, with 8 bases fitting TRBD1. V shed 2 bases, J shed 5 bases, and the junction held 7 bases outside the gene matches. The CDR3 extends over 15 amino acids. The germline V gene encodes CDR1 MNHNS and CDR2 SASEGT. CDR3 bases: TGTGCCAGCAGTGAAAAGAGGACAGGGCGTTATGGCTACACCTTC. This codes for CASSEKRTGRYGYTF.

Only one count was recorded for this clone. The chain uses TRBV3-1 (or the pseudogene TRBV3-2) and TRBJ2-2; 13 bases are a match to TRBD2. With 5 bases clipped from V and 3 bases from J, the junction kept 3 bases outside the gene matches. This CDR3 has 16 amino acids. Germline-derived CDR1 and CDR2 are LGHDT and YNNKEL (reference sequence). The DNA of the CDR3 is TGTGCCAGCAGCGGGACTAGCGGGGCGTACACCGGGGAGCTGTTTTTT. This translates into CASSGTSGAYTGELFF.

The genes are TRBV7-3 and TRBJ1-1; no clear D gene. Germline V gene lookup returns CDR1 SGHTA and CDR2 FQGTGA. V dropped 1 base and J dropped 1 base, with 7 bases sitting between them. This CDR3 is built from 14 residues. In DNA, the CDR3 is TGTGCCAGCAGCTTAAATTCACAGAACACTGAAGCTTTCTTT. Protein product: CASSLNSQNTEAFF.

The chain carries TRBV9 and TRBJ2-3; 7 positions agree with TRBD2. CDR3 length: 13 amino acids. V dropped 5 bases and J dropped 0; count of bases not matched to a gene: 0. Germline CDR1 is SGDLS and CDR2 is YYNGEE. For the CDR3, the DNA is TGTGCCAGCAGGCGGGGGAGCACAGATACGCAGTATTTT. This gives the protein CASRRGSTDTQYF.

This chain uses TRBV3-1 (or the pseudogene TRBV3-2) with TRBJ2-1, with 11 positions matching TRBD2. CDR3 length: 18 amino acids. The germline gives CDR1 LGHDT, CDR2 YNNKEL (reference sequence). V shed 1 base, J shed 6 bases, and the junction held 11 bases outside the gene matches. Written as DNA, the CDR3 is TGTGCCAGCAGCCAAGCTTACTCTCTAGCGGGGGGAGGCAATGAGCAGTTCTTC. Translated: CASSQAYSLAGGGNEQFF.

The chain combines TRBV5-1 with TRBJ1-1, with 8 nucleotides matching TRBD1. The CDR3 is made up of 15 amino acids. The germline CDR1 and CDR2 sequences are SGHRS and YFSETQ. The ends lost 4 bases at V and 5 bases at J; junction bases unmatched: 10. The CDR3 is CASSPDGQGGTEAFF. The CDR3 region has the DNA TGCGCCAGCAGCCCAGACGGACAGGGAGGTACTGAAGCTTTCTTT.

The chain combines TRBV12-5 with TRBJ1-4; TRBD1 is a possible D gene (5 bases). The V gene lost 5 bases and the J gene lost 8 bases, with 24 bases spanning the gap. The germline CDR1 and CDR2 sequences are LGHNT and FRNRAP. CDR3 length: 17 amino acids. CDR3 amino acids: CASGTTRTRATREKLFF. Here the CDR3 DNA reads TGTGCTAGTGGTACAACAAGGACCAGGGCCACGAGAGAAAAACTGTTTTTT. Filled out from reference TRBV12-5 and TRBJ1-4, the complete variable domain reads DARVTQTPRHKVTEMGQEVTMRCQPILGHNTVFWYRQTMMQGLELLAYFRNRAPLDDSGMPKDRFSAEMPDATLATLKIQPSEPRDSAVYFCASGTTRTRATREKLFFGSGTQLSVL.